The T cell receptor beta chain described here comes from a study of shared clonotypes between healthy human individuals. The assay was immunoSEQ multiplex PCR, and TCRdb's table has in-frame clones only and misses some. The table records roughly 1,500,000 clones, 98% to 99% of them present only once. The CDR3 runs to 15 residues. Deletions cut 2 bases from V and 2 bases from J, with 10 bases between. CDR1 is KGHSH and CDR2 is LQKENI in the germline V gene. Sequencing input: naive CD4+ T cells sorted from blood. Documented subset: CD45RA+ positively selected. This clonotype was obtained from a man aged 25-45 years in good health. The rearrangement joins TRBV18 to TRBJ1-3; the D is unclear. DNA of the CDR3: TGTGCCAGCTCACCAGAGGGCACAGCTGGAAACACCATATATTTT. Residues: CASSPEGTAGNTIYF.